This TCR beta chain was identified during a study of immune evolution from preneoplasia to lung adenocarcinoma. The wider study: HLA loss of heterozygosity: about 7% AIS, more than 14% MIA, 30% to 35% ADC, none AAH. Regarding the study as a whole: From normal lung to invasive adenocarcinoma, top clone frequencies appeared to decrease.

With respect to this clone: The target antigen is unknown.

Here immunoSEQ multiplex PCR was the method, and the copy in TCRdb shows in-frame clones only, minus some. The table lists fewer than 50,000 clones, less than 85% of them singletons. Patient tissue came from resections in Japan or China, 2014–2017. Premalignant or tumor cells were enriched by macro-dissection after pathologic assessment. This TCR derives from a person in their 60s with lung adenocarcinoma. The source material was FFPE invasive lung adenocarcinoma tissue.

For the CDR3, the DNA is TGCGCCAGCAGCTTGGCGACAGTAGGGGTGGAGACCCAGTACTTC. It codes for CASSLATVGVETQYF. The chain carries TRBV5-1 and TRBJ2-5; D might be TRBD1 (5 bases). The CDR3 covers 15 residues. The germline V gene has CDR1 SGHRS and CDR2 YFSETQ. The ends were cut back, 0 bases at V and 5 bases at J, with 14 bases in the middle.